This record covers a single T cell receptor (beta chain). Its target is unknown. Treatment denoted: some 19 received Ad26.COV2.S at low or high dose, single or two shots; a few received placebo; per-sample allocation not given. Collection of samples fell on day 63 after the first vaccine or placebo injection. Donation was by an adult aged 18-55 years who was in Boston. TCRdb keeps only in-frame clones here, not all; method: immunoSEQ multiplex PCR. The sample contains 350,000 to 400,000 clones, about nine tenths of which appear only once. Germline-derived CDR1 and CDR2 are SGHDN and FVKESK. The V and J ends lost 8 bases and 9 bases respectively, with 19 bases between them. The CDR3 contains 13 residues. This entry comes from a study of Ad26.COV2.S vaccination and SARS-CoV-2 variants. Overall study context: Intramuscularly, Ad26.COV2.S was given either once or twice, 56 days apart. General study findings and limits: Estimates derived from TCR breadth and depth analyses may have underestimated total T cell responses.

The TCR originated in a person aged 18-65 years who received the Ad26.COV2.S COVID-19 vaccine or a placebo. V and J are TRBV14 and TRBJ1-1; tentative D call: TRBD1 (5 bases). Sequencing was performed on peripheral blood, taken in a trial of Ad26.COV2.S vaccine versus placebo. Written as DNA, the CDR3 is TGTGCCAGCTCCCCGAAGGAGGGGCTTCAAGCTTTCTTT. It translates to CASSPKEGLQAFF. The variable domain in full, completed from reference TRBV14 and TRBJ1-1, reads EAGVTQFPSHSVIEKGQTVTLRCDPISGHDNLYWYRRVMGKEIKFLLHFVKESKQDESGMPNNRFLAERTGGTYSTLKVQPAELEDSGVYFCASSPKEGLQAFFGQGTRLTVV.